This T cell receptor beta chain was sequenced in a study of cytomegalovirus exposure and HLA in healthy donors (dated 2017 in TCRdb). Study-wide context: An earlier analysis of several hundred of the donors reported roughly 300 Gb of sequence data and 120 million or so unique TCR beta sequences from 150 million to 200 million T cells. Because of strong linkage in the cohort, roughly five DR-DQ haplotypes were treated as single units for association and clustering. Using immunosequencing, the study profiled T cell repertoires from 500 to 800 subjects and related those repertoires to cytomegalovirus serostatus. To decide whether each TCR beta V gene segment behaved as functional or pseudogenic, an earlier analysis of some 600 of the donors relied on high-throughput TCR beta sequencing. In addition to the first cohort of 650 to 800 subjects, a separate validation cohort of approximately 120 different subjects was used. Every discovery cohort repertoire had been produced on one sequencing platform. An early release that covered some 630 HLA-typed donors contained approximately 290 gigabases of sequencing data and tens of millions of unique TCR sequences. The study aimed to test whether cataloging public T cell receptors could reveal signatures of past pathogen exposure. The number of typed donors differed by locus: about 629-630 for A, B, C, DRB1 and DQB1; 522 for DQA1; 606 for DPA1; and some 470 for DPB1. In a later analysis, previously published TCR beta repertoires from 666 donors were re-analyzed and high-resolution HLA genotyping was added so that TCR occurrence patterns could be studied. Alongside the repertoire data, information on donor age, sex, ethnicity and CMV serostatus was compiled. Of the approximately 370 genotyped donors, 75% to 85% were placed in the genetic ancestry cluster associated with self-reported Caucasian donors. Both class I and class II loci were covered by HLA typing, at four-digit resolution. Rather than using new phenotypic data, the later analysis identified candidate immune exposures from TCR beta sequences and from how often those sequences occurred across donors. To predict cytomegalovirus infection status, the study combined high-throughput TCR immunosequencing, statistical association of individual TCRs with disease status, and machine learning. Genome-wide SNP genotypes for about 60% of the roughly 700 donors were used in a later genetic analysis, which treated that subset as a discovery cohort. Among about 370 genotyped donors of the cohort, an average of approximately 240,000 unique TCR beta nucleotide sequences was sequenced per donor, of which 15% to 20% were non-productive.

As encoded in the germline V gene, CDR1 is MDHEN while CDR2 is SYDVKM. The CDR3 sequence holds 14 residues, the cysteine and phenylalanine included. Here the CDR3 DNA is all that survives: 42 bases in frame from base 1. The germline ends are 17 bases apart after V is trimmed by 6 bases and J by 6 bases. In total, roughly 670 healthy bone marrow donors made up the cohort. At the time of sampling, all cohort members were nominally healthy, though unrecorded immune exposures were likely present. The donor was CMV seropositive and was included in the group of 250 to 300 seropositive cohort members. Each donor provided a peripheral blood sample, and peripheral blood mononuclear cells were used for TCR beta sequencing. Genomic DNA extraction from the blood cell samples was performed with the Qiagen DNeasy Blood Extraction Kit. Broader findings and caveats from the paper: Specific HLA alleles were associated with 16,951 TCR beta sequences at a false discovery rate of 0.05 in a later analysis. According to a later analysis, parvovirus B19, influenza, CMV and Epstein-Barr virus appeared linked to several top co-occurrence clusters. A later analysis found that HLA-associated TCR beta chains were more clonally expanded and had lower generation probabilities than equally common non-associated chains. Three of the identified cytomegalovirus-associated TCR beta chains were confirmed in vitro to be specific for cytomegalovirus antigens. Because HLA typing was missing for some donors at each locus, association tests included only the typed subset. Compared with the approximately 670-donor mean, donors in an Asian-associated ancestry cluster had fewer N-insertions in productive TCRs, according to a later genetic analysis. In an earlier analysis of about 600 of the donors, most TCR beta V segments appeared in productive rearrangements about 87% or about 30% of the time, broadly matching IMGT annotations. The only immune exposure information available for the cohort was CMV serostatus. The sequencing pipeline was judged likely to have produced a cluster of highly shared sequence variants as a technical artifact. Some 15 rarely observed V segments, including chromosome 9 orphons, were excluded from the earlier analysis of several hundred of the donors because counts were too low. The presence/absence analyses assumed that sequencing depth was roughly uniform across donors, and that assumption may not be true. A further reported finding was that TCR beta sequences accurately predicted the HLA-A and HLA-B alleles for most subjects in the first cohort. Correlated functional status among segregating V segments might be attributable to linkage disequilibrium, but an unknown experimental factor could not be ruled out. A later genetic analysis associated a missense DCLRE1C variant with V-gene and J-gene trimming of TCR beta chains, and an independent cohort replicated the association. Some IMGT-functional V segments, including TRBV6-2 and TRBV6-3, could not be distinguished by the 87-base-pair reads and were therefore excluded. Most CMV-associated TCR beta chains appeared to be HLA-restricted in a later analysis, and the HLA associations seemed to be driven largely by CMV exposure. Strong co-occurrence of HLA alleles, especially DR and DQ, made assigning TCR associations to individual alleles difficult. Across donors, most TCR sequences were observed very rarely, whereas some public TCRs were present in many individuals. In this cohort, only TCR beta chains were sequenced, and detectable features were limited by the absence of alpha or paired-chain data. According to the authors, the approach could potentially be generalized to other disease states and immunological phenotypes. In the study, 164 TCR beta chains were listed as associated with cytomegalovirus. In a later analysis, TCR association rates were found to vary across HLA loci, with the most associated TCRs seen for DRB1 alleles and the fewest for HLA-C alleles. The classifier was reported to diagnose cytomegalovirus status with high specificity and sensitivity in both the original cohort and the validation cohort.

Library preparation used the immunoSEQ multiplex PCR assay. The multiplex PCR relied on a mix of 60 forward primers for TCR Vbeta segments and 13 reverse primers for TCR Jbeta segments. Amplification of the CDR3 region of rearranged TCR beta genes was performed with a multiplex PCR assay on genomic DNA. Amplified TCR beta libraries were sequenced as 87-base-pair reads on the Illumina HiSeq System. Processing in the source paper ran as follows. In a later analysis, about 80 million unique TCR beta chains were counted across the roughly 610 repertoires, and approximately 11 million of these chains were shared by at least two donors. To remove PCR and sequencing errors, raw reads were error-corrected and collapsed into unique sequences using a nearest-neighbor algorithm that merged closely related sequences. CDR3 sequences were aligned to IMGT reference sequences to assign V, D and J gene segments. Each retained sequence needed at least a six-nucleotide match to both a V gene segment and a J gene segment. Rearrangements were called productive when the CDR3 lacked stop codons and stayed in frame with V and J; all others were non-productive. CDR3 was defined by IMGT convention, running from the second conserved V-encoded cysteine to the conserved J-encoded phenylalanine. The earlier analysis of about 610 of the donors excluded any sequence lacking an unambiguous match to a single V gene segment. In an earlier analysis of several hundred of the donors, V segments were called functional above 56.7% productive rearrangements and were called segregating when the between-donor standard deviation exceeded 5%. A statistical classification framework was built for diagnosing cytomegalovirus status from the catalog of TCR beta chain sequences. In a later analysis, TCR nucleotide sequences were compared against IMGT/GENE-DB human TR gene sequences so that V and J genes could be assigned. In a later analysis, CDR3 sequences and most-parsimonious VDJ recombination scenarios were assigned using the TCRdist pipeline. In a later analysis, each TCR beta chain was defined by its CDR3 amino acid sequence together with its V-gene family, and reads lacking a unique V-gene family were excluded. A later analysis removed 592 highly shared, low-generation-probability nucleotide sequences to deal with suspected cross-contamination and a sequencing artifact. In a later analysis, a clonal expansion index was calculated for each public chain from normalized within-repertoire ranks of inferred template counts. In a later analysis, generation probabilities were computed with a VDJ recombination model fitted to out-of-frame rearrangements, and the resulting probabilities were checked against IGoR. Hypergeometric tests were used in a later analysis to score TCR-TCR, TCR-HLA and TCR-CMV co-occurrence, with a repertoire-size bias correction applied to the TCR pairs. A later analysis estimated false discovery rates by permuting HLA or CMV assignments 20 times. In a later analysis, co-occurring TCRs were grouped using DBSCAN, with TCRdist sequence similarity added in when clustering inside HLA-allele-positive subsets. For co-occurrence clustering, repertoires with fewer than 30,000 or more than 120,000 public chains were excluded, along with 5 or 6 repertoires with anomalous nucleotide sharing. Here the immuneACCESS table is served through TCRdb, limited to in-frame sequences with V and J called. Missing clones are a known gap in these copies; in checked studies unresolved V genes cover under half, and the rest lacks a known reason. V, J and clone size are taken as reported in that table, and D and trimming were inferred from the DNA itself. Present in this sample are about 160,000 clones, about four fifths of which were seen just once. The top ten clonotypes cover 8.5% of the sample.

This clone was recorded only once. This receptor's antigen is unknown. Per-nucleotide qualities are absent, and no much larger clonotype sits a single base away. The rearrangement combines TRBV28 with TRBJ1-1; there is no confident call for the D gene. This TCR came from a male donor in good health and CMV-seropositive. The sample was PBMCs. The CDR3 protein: CASSLSPWAAEAFF. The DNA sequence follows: TGTGCCAGCAGCCTTAGTCCGTGGGCAGCTGAAGCTTTCTTT.